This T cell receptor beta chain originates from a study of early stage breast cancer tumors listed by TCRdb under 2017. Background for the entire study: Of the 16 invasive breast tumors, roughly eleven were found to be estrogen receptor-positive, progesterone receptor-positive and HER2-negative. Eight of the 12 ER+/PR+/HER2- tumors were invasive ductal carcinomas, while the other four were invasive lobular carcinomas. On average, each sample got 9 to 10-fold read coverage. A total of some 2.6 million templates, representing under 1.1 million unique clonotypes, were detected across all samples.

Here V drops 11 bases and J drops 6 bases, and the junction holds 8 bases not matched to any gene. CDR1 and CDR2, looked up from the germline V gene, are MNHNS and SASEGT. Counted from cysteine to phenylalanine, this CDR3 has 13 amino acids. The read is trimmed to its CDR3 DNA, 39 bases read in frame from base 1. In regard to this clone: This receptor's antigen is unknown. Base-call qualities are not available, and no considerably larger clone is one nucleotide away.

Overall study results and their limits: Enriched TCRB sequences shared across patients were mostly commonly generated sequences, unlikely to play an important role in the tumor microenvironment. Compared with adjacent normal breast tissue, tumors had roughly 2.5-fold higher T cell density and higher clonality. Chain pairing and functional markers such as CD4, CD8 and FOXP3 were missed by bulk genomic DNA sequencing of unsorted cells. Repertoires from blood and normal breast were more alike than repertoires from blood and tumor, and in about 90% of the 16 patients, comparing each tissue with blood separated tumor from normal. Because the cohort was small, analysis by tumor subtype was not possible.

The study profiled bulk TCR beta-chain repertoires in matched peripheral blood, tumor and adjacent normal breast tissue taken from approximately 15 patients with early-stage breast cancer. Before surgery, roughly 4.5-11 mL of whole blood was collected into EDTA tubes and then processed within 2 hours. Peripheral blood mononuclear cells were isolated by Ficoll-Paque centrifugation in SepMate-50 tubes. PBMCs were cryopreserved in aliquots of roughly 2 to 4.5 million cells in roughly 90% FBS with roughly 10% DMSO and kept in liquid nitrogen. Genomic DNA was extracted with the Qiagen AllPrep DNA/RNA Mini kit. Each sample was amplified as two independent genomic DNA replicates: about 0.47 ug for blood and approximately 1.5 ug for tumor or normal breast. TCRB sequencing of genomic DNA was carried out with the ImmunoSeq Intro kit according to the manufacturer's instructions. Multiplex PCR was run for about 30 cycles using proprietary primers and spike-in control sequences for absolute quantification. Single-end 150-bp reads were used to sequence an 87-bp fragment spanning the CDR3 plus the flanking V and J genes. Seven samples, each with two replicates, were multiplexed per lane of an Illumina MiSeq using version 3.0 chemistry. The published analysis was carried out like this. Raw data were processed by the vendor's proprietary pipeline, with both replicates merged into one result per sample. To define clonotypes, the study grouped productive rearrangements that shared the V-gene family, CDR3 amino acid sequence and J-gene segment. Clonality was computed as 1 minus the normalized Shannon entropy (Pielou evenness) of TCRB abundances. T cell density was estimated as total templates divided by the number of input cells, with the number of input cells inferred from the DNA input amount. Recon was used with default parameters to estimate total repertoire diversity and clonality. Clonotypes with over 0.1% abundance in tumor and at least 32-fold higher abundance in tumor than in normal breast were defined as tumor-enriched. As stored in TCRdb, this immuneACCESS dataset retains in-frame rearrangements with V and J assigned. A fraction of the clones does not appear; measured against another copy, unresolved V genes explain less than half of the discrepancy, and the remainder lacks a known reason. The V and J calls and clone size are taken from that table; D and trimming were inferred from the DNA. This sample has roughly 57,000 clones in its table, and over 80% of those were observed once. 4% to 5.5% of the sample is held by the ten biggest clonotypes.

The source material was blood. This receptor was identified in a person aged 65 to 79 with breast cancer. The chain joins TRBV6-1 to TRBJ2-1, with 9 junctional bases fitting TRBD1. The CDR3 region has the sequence CASLGQGFNEQFF. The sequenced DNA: TGTGCCTCCCTGGGACAGGGTTTCAATGAGCAGTTCTTC.